A selection of T cell receptor beta chains follows, all from one sample in a study of T-cell memory formation after mild COVID-19. MiXCR, run by TCRdb on the 5' RACE reads, gives a single entry per CDR3 protein. The table records about 470,000 distinct CDR3 sequences, approximately 18% of them present only once. Input material: PBMCs or a T cell subset sorted from them (not recorded which). These receptors were collected from an adult woman who had mild COVID-19 (a few samples of this study predate the infection). Cell type and time point are not known. Each CDR3 is given without its conserved first and last residue. A D gene is named only where the DNA matches it firmly.

CDR3	D	V	J
ASSDRGTSGFNEQF	TRBD2	TRBV2	TRBJ2-1
ASSPLAGSKETQY	TRBD2	TRBV5-1	TRBJ2-5
SARDIQGGVSYNEQF	-	TRBV20-1	TRBJ2-1
ASSLNRLAANEKLF	-	TRBV7-9	TRBJ1-4
ASSGSLAGVKETQY	TRBD2	TRBV13	TRBJ2-5
SVKPGGVNTGELF	TRBD2	TRBV29-1	TRBJ2-2
ATSDFELAGVGTQY	TRBD2	TRBV24-1	TRBJ2-3
ASSPRTPIFSEQF	-	TRBV27	TRBJ2-1
ASSDPAKGLQPQH	-	TRBV6-1	TRBJ1-5
ASSLRGSSTGELF	-	TRBV7-3	TRBJ2-2
ASSPGQKYYGYT	TRBD1	TRBV5-1	TRBJ1-2
ASSQDNLPSGAQY	-	TRBV4-1	TRBJ2-3
ASSLFSGTGAMNTEAF	TRBD1	TRBV7-8	TRBJ1-1
ASRTTAYNEQF	-	TRBV12-3/TRBV12-4	TRBJ2-1
ASSPGLVAPNEKLF	-	TRBV9	TRBJ1-4